The 21 T cell receptor beta chains below all came from one sample that was sequenced in a study of T cells in Graves' hyperthyroidism and ophthalmopathy. Regions amplified from RNA transcripts were the TCR beta CDR3 regions. During a first-round RT-PCR of the TCR CDR3, the HTBI primer set was used. TCRdb reanalysed the multiplex PCR reads using MiXCR and keeps one entry per CDR3 protein. The data contain 700,000 to 850,000 distinct CDR3 sequences, 35% of them seen just once; the ten biggest clones take up 31%. Material: blood. These receptors all stem from a woman between 40 and 55 years old with Graves' hyperthyroidism.

This clonotype was counted ten times or more. The rearrangement joins TRBV7-2 to TRBJ1-2; D possibly corresponds to TRBD1 (5 bases). This CDR3 spans 13 amino acids. The germline CDR1 and CDR2 sequences are SGHTA and FQGNSA. Trimming shortened V by 6 bases and J by 4 bases, and 12 bases separated the two germline ends. The CDR3 DNA reads TGTGCCAGCAGTTTTCAGGGTGGCTATGGCTACACCTTC. Its translation: CASSFQGGYGYTF.

Many counts were recorded for this clonotype. The chain uses TRBV20-1 and TRBJ2-7, with 9 positions matching TRBD2. Germline CDR1 and CDR2: DFQATT and SNEGSKA (reference sequence). The CDR3 totals 13 residues. V lost 2 bases, J lost 3 bases, and 2 bases stayed unmatched. For the CDR3, the DNA is TGCAGTGCTAGACTAGCGGGGTACTACGAGCAGTACTTC. It yields the protein CSARLAGYYEQYF.

The chain links TRBV5-1 to TRBJ1-5; maybe TRBD1 (6 bases). Between the trimmed V and J ends, which lost 4 bases and 2 bases, there was a span of 28 bases. The CDR3 spans 20 residues. Germline lookup yields CDR1 SGHRS and CDR2 YFSETQ. The CDR3 is CASSREASGVVGSGNQPQHF. Here the CDR3 DNA reads TGCGCCAGCAGCCGCGAGGCGTCAGGGGTGGTTGGTTCAGGCAATCAGCCCCAGCATTTT.

This chain links TRBV12-3 or TRBV12-4 with TRBJ1-1; D not resolved. This CDR3 is built from 13 residues. Trimming pared 2 bases from V and 5 bases from J, leaving 9 bases between. The CDR3 is CASSLLGRTEAFF. In DNA, the CDR3 is TGTGCCAGCAGTTTATTGGGCAGAACTGAAGCTTTCTTT.

The chain employs TRBV3-1 and TRBJ2-7, with D unresolved. Looked up from germline, CDR1 is LGHDT and CDR2 is YNNKEL (reference sequence). Trimming left V 6 bases short and J 6 bases short, with 15 bases between. The CDR3 loop spans 13 amino acids. CDR3 in DNA: TGTGCCAGCAGTCCGGCAGGCCTCCCCGAGCAGTACTTC. It yields the protein CASSPAGLPEQYF.

This clonotype was found many times. The rearrangement links TRBV29-1 to TRBJ1-3; D is undetermined. This CDR3 is 12 amino acids long. V shed 6 bases and J shed 4 bases, with 10 bases lying between them. CDR1 and CDR2 from the germline V gene are SQVTM and ANQGSEA. CDR3 DNA: TGCAGCGTCCGGAGCTCGGGAAACACCATATATTTT. Its protein is CSVRSSGNTIYF. The full variable domain, completed using reference TRBV29-1 and TRBJ1-3, is SAVISQKPSRDICQRGTSLTIQCQVDSQVTMMFWYRQQPGQSLTLIATANQGSEATYESGFVIDKFPISRPNLTFSTLTVSNMSPEDSSIYLCSVRSSGNTIYFGEGSWLTVV.

Of note for this clonotype: Because the CDR3's place on the DNA is in doubt, the DNA is left out and the CDR3 is given as listed by TCRdb. CDR3 loop: CSVEDSSIYLCSVRDWTANEKLFF. The chain combines TRBV29-1 with TRBJ1-4; the DNA was not used to check the table's D call, TRBD1. The CDR3 length is 24 residues, termini included. Per the germline V gene, CDR1 is SQVTM and CDR2 is ANQGSEA.

This clonotype was seen repeatedly, ten times or more. The chain is built from TRBV7-2 and TRBJ1-2; no reliable D call. The V gene lost 1 base and the J gene lost 0 bases, with 12 bases spanning the gap. Germline V gene sequence: CDR1 SGHTA, CDR2 FQGNSA. The CDR3 is 16 residues long. CDR3 residues: CASSLGARESNYGYTF. The CDR3 DNA sequence: TGTGCCAGCAGCTTAGGCGCACGAGAATCTAACTATGGCTACACCTTC.

This clonotype was observed many times. The chain carries TRBV19 and TRBJ1-1; D call uncertain. The germline gives CDR1 LNHDA, CDR2 SQIVND (reference sequence). This CDR3 spans 13 amino acids. The V gene lost 4 bases and the J gene lost 4 bases, with 10 bases spanning the gap. The DNA of the CDR3 is TGTGCCAGTAGTACTGAGAGAGGCACTGAAGCTTTCTTT. This encodes CASSTERGTEAFF. Using reference TRBV19 and TRBJ1-1 for the parts outside the CDR3, the full variable domain is DGGITQSPKYLFRKEGQNVTLSCEQNLNHDAMYWYRQDPGQGLRLIYYSQIVNDFQKGDIAEGYSVSREKKESFPLTVTSAQKNPTAFYLCASSTERGTEAFFGQGTRLTVV.

Points on this clonotype: This sequence may be a read error, since a much larger clone differs from it by one base. The genes are TRBV10-3 and TRBJ1-6, with D possibly being TRBD1 (5 bases). Germline loops: CDR1 ENHRY, CDR2 SYGVKD. Trimming stripped 10 bases from V and 5 bases from J, with 18 bases between. The CDR3 spans 15 residues. The CDR3 sequence is CATAGIGSHNSPLHF. The CDR3 DNA sequence: TGTGCCACCGCAGGGATTGGGTCACATAATTCACCCCTCCACTTT.

The CDR3 loop reads CASFYIDGTEAFF. CDR3 nucleotides: TGTGCCAGCTTCTACATTGACGGCACTGAAGCTTTCTTT. The chain has TRBV2 and TRBJ1-1; no clear D. The CDR3 spans 13 residues. CDR1 SNHLY and CDR2 FYNNEI come from the germline V gene. Trimming cost V 8 bases and J 4 bases, with 14 bases left between them.

This chain links TRBV12-3 or TRBV12-4 with TRBJ2-7; D tentatively fits TRBD1 or TRBD2 (6 bases each). The V end lost 2 bases, the J end lost 3 bases, and 11 bases lay between the germline ends. CDR3 length equals 14 residues. The CDR3 here is CASSLRGVVYEQYF. CDR3 DNA: TGTGCCAGCAGTTTAAGGGGGGTAGTCTACGAGCAGTACTTC.

V and J are TRBV19 and TRBJ2-6; TRBD1 matches 7 bases. The CDR3 sequence is 16 residues long. V lost 4 bases, J lost 2 bases, and 5 bases stayed unmatched. From germline, CDR1 is LNHDA and CDR2 SQIVND (reference sequence). The CDR3 region has the DNA TGTGCCAGTAGTAAGACAGGGCACCCTGGGGCCAACGTCCTGACTTTC. This codes for CASSKTGHPGANVLTF.

The J gene is TRBJ1-1, the V gene TRBV19, with D hard to call. Per the germline V gene, CDR1 is LNHDA and CDR2 is SQIVND (reference sequence). Deletions cut 1 base from V and 4 bases from J, with 7 bases between. This CDR3 contains 13 residues. Here the CDR3 reads CASSIGLLTEAFF. The CDR3 nucleotides read TGTGCCAGTAGTATAGGGTTACTCACTGAAGCTTTCTTT.

CDR3 region: CASSPPGAGQETQYF. CDR3 sequence (DNA): TGTGCCAGCTCACCACCCGGGGCGGGACAAGAGACCCAGTACTTC. This rearrangement joins TRBV7-2 to TRBJ2-5; the D gene is possibly TRBD2 (6 bases). V was cut by 8 bases and J by 2 bases, with 18 bases left in between. The CDR3 is made up of 15 amino acids. Per the germline V gene, CDR1 is SGHTA and CDR2 is FQGNSA. The full variable domain, its missing parts supplied by reference TRBV7-2 and TRBJ2-5, is GAGVSQSPSNKVTEKGKDVELRCDPISGHTALYWYRQSLGQGLEFLIYFQGNSAPDKSGLPSDRFSAERTGGSVSTLTIQRTQQEDSAVYLCASSPPGAGQETQYFGPGTRLLVL.

In its sample, this clonotype was seen many times. The rearrangement joins TRBV29-1 to TRBJ1-2; D may be TRBD1 (5 bases). This CDR3 is built from 12 residues. Germline assignment: CDR1 SQVTM and CDR2 ANQGSEA. V gave up 2 bases and J gave up 6 bases, with 10 bases separating them. Here the CDR3 reads CSVETGMNGYTF. In nucleotides, the CDR3 is TGCAGCGTTGAAACAGGAATGAATGGCTACACCTTC.

The sample holds many counts of this clonotype. The genes are TRBV7-9 and TRBJ1-1; possibly TRBD1 for D (6 bases). This CDR3 region has 14 residues. Germline CDR1 reads SEHNR; CDR2 reads FQNEAQ (reference sequence). Deletions cut 6 bases from V and 1 base from J, with 12 bases between. The CDR3 nucleotides are TGTGCCAGCAGTCGAGGGGGTCGGAACACTGAAGCTTTCTTT. Protein sequence: CASSRGGRNTEAFF.

This rearrangement joins TRBV19 to TRBJ2-7, with 7 bases that match TRBD2. This CDR3 has 13 amino acids. V gave up 6 bases and J gave up 7 bases; unmatched junction bases: 9. The V gene's germline CDR1 is LNHDA and CDR2 SQIVND (reference sequence). CDR3 DNA: TGTGCCAGTAGCGATGCGGGGGTGGGGGAGCAGTACTTC. Translation gives CASSDAGVGEQYF.

This clonotype was detected ten times or more. V and J are TRBV2 and TRBJ1-1; D perhaps matches TRBD1 (5 bases). CDR3 length: 15 residues. V lost 4 bases and J lost 2, with 14 bases in between. CDR1 is SNHLY and CDR2 is FYNNEI in the germline V gene. Here the CDR3 reads CASSGQGLTNTEAFF. The DNA of the CDR3 is TGTGCCAGCAGTGGGCAGGGACTAACAAACACTGAAGCTTTCTTT.

The V gene is TRBV12-3 or TRBV12-4, the J gene TRBJ2-5; weak D call: TRBD2 (5 bases). V lost 5 bases and J 5 bases, leaving 15 bases between the germline ends. The CDR3 covers 14 residues. The CDR3, as DNA: TGTGCCAGCAGTGCCCCCAGCGGCGGCGAGACCCAGTACTTC. It is translated as CASSAPSGGETQYF.

This chain links TRBV28 with TRBJ1-4; 9 bases map to TRBD1. The CDR3 has 12 residues. Per germline, CDR1 MDHEN and CDR2 SYDVKM. V dropped 3 bases and J dropped 16; count of bases not matched to a gene: 6. As DNA, the CDR3 is TGTGCCAGCAGTTTCCTCGGGACAGGGACGTTTTTT. It translates to CASSFLGTGTFF.